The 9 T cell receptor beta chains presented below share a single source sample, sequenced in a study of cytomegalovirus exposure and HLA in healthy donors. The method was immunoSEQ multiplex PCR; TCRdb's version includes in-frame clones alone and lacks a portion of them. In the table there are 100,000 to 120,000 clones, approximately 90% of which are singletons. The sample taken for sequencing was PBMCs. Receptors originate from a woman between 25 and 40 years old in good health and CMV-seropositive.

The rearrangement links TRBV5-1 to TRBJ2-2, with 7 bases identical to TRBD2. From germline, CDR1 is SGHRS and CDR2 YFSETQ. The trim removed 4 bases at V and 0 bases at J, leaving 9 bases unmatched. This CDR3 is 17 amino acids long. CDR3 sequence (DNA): TGCGCCAGCAGCCCGTTACCTAGCGGAACGAACACCGGGGAGCTGTTTTTT. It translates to CASSPLPSGTNTGELFF.

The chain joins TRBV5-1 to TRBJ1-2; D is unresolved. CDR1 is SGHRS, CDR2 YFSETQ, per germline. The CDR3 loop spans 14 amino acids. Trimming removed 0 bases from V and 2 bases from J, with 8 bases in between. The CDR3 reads CASSLDPTNYGYTF. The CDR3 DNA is TGCGCCAGCAGCTTGGACCCTACGAACTATGGCTACACCTTC.

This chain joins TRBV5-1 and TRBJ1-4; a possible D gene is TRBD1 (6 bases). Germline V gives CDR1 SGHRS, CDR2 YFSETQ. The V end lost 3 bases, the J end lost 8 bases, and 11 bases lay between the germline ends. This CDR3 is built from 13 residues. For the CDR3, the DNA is TGCGCCAGCAGCTCCTTAACAGGGGAAAAACTGTTTTTT. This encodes CASSSLTGEKLFF.

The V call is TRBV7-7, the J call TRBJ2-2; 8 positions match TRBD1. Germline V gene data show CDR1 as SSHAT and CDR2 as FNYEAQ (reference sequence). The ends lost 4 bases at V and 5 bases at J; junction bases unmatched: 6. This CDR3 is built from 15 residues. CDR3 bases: TGTGCCAGCAGCTCCCGACAGGGGCGTACCGGGGAGCTGTTTTTT. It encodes CASSSRQGRTGELFF.

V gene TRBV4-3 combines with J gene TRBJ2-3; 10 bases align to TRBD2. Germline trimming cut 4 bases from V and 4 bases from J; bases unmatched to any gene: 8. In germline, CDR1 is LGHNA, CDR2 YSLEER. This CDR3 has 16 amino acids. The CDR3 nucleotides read TGCGCCAGCAGCCGGCTAGCGGGGGATGGGGCAGATACGCAGTATTTT. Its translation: CASSRLAGDGADTQYF.

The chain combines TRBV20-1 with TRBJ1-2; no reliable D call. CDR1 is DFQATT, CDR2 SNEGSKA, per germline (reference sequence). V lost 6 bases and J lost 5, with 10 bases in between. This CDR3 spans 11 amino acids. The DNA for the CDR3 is TGCAGTGCCCCTTCTACTTATGGCTACACCTTC. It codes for CSAPSTYGYTF.

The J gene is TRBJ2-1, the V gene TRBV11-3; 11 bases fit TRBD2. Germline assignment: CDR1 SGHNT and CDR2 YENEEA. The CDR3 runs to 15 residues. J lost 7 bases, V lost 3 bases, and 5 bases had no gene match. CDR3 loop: CASSLRLAGGNEQFF. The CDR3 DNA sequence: TGTGCCAGCAGCTTGAGGCTAGCGGGGGGTAATGAGCAGTTCTTC.

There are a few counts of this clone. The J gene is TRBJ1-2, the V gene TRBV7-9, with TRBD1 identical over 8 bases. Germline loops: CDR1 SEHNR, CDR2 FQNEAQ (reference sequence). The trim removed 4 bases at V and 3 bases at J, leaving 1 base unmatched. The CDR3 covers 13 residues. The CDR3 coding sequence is TGTGCCAGCAGCTCGGACAGGGACTATGGCTACACCTTC. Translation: CASSSDRDYGYTF.

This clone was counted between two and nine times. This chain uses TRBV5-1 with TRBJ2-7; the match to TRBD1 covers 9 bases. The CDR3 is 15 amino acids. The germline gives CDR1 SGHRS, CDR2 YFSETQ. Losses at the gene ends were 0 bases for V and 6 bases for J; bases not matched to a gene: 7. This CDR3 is CASSLGDRAIGEQYF. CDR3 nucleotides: TGCGCCAGCAGCTTGGGGGACAGGGCGATTGGCGAGCAGTACTTC.